Each of the 30 T cell receptor beta chains below was sequenced from the same sample in a study of PD-L1 blockade in urothelial cancer. Clones were sequenced by immunoSEQ multiplex PCR, and TCRdb holds only the in-frame ones, with some missing. The sample lists 75,000 to 95,000 clones; 90% were seen once. Sequenced here: PBMCs, sampled around atezolizumab (anti-PD-L1) treatment. The source is a man aged 55 to 70 with urothelial cancer.

This chain uses TRBV10-3 with TRBJ1-1, with TRBD1 as a possible D gene (5 bases). Trimming cost V 4 bases and J 1 base, with 13 bases left between them. The CDR3 runs 15 residues. Germline values: CDR1 ENHRY, CDR2 SYGVKD. As DNA, the CDR3 is TGTGCCATCAGTGCCGTGGACACCGGGAACACTGAAGCTTTCTTT. Protein: CAISAVDTGNTEAFF.

V gene TRBV5-1 combines with J gene TRBJ2-3, with TRBD2 matching 7 bases. CDR3 length: 15 amino acids. The V segment lost 5 bases and the J segment 1 base; nucleotides outside the gene matches: 7. Germline V gives CDR1 SGHRS, CDR2 YFSETQ. CDR3 amino acids: CASRGAGRGTDTQYF. Written as DNA, the CDR3 is TGCGCCAGCAGAGGAGCGGGAAGAGGCACAGATACGCAGTATTTT.

This sequence joins TRBV5-4 and TRBJ2-5, with a possible D match to TRBD1 (5 bases). The CDR3 runs to 13 residues. Germline V gene data show CDR1 as SGHNT and CDR2 as YYREEE (reference sequence). The germline V and J ends were trimmed by 5 bases and 5 bases, with 13 bases remaining between them. The CDR3 nucleotides are TGTGCCAGCAGTTTGCCAGGGTGGGAGACCCAGTACTTC. Its translation: CASSLPGWETQYF.

The DNA of the CDR3 is TGTGCCTGGAGGAGAATCACAGTGGAAACTGGAAACACCATATATTTT. This encodes CAWRRITVETGNTIYF. This rearrangement joins TRBV30 to TRBJ1-3; no clear D gene. CDR3 length: 16 residues. CDR1 GTSNPN and CDR2 SVGIG come from the germline V gene (reference sequence). Trimming removed 3 bases at V and 2 bases at J, with 17 bases between. Filled out from reference TRBV30 and TRBJ1-3, the complete variable domain reads SQTIHQWPATLVQPVGSPLSLECTVEGTSNPNLYWYRQAAGRGLQLLFYSVGIGQISSEVPQNLSASRPQDRQFILSSKKLLLSDSGFYLCAWRRITVETGNTIYFGEGSWLTVV.

This chain's CDR3 is CASRTTGVSNQPQHF. CDR3 nucleotides: TGTGCCAGTAGGACAACAGGGGTTTCAAATCAGCCCCAGCATTTT. V and J are TRBV19 and TRBJ1-5, with 7 bases fitting TRBD1. CDR1 is LNHDA and CDR2 is SQIVND in the germline V gene (reference sequence). The V and J ends lost 6 bases and 4 bases, in that order; junction bases with no gene match: 9. The CDR3 spans 15 residues.

The chain uses TRBV30 and TRBJ2-1; TRBD2 matches 16 bases. This CDR3 region has 16 residues. From germline, CDR1 is GTSNPN and CDR2 SVGIG (reference sequence). V lost 3 bases and J lost 9; bases outside the gene matches: 8. The CDR3 DNA sequence: TGTGCCTGGAGCAGAGGGACTAGCGGGAGGGAGGTTGAGCAGTTCTTC. Its translation is CAWSRGTSGREVEQFF.

The chain employs TRBV7-9 and TRBJ2-3; a weak D match, TRBD2 (6 bases). The CDR3 extends over 15 amino acids. V was pared by 7 bases and J by 6 bases, with 20 bases between. CDR1 SEHNR and CDR2 FQNEAQ come from the germline V gene (reference sequence). In nucleotides, the CDR3 is TGTGCCAGCAACCAACTGGCGGGGCCGGGCGATACGCAGTATTTT. Its translation: CASNQLAGPGDTQYF.

This chain joins TRBV4-1 and TRBJ2-3; 7 nucleotides align to TRBD2. Germline-derived CDR1 and CDR2 are MGHRA and YSYEKL. The V gene end was trimmed by 0 bases and the J gene end by 4 bases; junction bases not matched to a gene: 4. CDR3 length equals 15 residues. The DNA of the CDR3 is TGCGCCAGCAGCCAAGAGGGGGGAGGGGCAGATACGCAGTATTTT. This encodes CASSQEGGGADTQYF.

The rearrangement links TRBV4-1 to TRBJ2-1, with 7 bases identical to TRBD2. CDR1 and CDR2 (germline): MGHRA, YSYEKL. The CDR3 is 17 amino acids. The junction had 13 bases not matched to a gene; V was cut back by 1 base and J by 7 bases. The CDR3 loop is CASSQAPSGGKPNEQFF. The DNA of the CDR3 is TGCGCCAGCAGCCAAGCCCCTTCGGGAGGAAAACCAAATGAGCAGTTCTTC.

The rearrangement joins TRBV15 to TRBJ2-7; possible D gene TRBD1, 5 bases. Between the trimmed V and J ends, which lost 0 bases and 2 bases, there was a span of 5 bases. The CDR3 is made up of 13 amino acids. CDR1 and CDR2 (germline): LNHNV, YYDKDF (reference sequence). The CDR3 region is CATSRETAYEQYF. DNA of the CDR3: TGTGCCACCAGCAGAGAGACAGCCTACGAGCAGTACTTC.

This clone was seen a single time. The chain uses TRBV27 and TRBJ2-7; D is perhaps TRBD1 (6 bases). Trimming stripped 6 bases from V and 2 bases from J, with 14 bases between. The length of the CDR3 is 14 residues. Germline values: CDR1 MNHEY, CDR2 SMNVEV (reference sequence). The DNA of the CDR3 is TGTGCCAGCAGGTACATACAGGGAGCCTACGAGCAGTACTTC. Protein sequence: CASRYIQGAYEQYF.

This clone was detected once. V usage is TRBV5-8 and J usage is TRBJ2-2, with a possible D match to TRBD1 (7 bases). The germline gives CDR1 SGHTS, CDR2 YDEGEE. V was shortened by 7 bases and J by 4 bases, with 20 bases between the two germline ends. This CDR3 region has 16 residues. The CDR3 DNA reads as TGTGCCAGCCTAGACCGACAGGGAGCGGGCACCGGGGAGCTGTTTTTT. The encoded protein is CASLDRQGAGTGELFF.

The chain couples TRBV27 to TRBJ1-6; the D gene is possibly TRBD1 (5 bases). V shed 0 bases and J shed 6 bases, with 6 bases lying between them. The germline CDR1 and CDR2 sequences are MNHEY and SMNVEV (reference sequence). The CDR3 has 14 amino acids. The CDR3 protein is CASSLSRGNSPLHF. The CDR3 DNA reads as TGTGCCAGCAGTTTATCTAGGGGTAATTCACCCCTCCACTTT.

The CDR3 region has the DNA TGTGCCAGCAGCCGACAGGGGCTAGATACGCAGTATTTT. Amino acids: CASSRQGLDTQYF. The chain is built from TRBV6-5 and TRBJ2-3; 8 positions match TRBD1. After removal of 6 bases from V and 5 bases from J, the junction contained 4 bases not matched to a gene. CDR1 and CDR2 (germline): MNHEY, SVGAGI. The CDR3 has 13 amino acids.

This clone was detected once. One end of the junction does not line up with germline, which may come from a read error. This sequence joins TRBV7-7 and TRBJ2-3; TRBD2 agrees at 9 bases. The CDR3 runs 14 residues. The V gene's germline CDR1 is SSHAT and CDR2 FNYEAQ (reference sequence). The CDR3 region has the DNA TGTGCTAGCAGCCCGAGCGGGAGGACAGATACGCAGTATTTT. Amino acids: CASSPSGRTDTQYF. Combining the CDR3 with reference TRBV7-7 and TRBJ2-3 gives the whole variable domain GAGVSQSPRYKVTKRGQDVTLRCDPISSHATLYWYQQALGQGPEFLTYFNYEAQPDKSGLPSDRFSAERPEGSISTLTIQRTEQRDSAMYRCASSPSGRTDTQYFGPGTRLTVL.

This chain connects TRBV11-3 to TRBJ2-1; 8 nucleotides line up with TRBD2. V lost 0 bases to trimming and J lost 6 bases; unmatched junction nucleotides: 7. Germline V CDR1 and CDR2: SGHNT, YENEEA. The CDR3 runs to 16 residues. CDR3 amino acids: CASSLDKWRGANEQFF. The CDR3 region has the DNA TGTGCCAGCAGCTTAGATAAATGGCGGGGGGCCAATGAGCAGTTCTTC.

The rearrangement uses TRBV14 and TRBJ2-7; 7 positions match TRBD1. Germline V lookup: CDR1 SGHDN, CDR2 FVKESK. The CDR3 is 17 residues long. The trim removed 2 bases at V and 9 bases at J, leaving 19 bases unmatched. CDR3 region: CASSQYTGAPSYERQYF. The CDR3 DNA reads TGTGCCAGCAGCCAATACACAGGGGCCCCTTCGTACGAGCGGCAGTACTTC.

The chain uses TRBV27 and TRBJ1-5, with D tentatively TRBD1 (6 bases). CDR1 and CDR2 from the germline V gene are MNHEY and SMNVEV (reference sequence). The V end was cut by 6 bases, the J end by 2 bases, with 17 bases between. The CDR3 runs to 16 residues. The CDR3 here is CASSLVGGGGNQPQHF. CDR3 bases: TGTGCCAGCAGCTTAGTCGGCGGGGGCGGCAATCAGCCCCAGCATTTT.

The V and J genes are TRBV6-6 and TRBJ2-7, with a possible D match to TRBD1 (5 bases). Trimming removed 2 bases from V and 7 bases from J, with 12 bases in between. Per the germline V gene, CDR1 is MNHNY and CDR2 is SVGAGI (reference sequence). The CDR3 has 13 amino acids. CDR3 residues: CASSYTTGGEQYF. The DNA for the CDR3 is TGTGCCAGCAGTTACACAACAGGCGGTGAGCAGTACTTC.

V usage is TRBV30 and J usage is TRBJ1-1; 7 positions match TRBD1. The CDR3 extends over 12 amino acids. Trimming at V came to 2 bases and at J to 10 bases, leaving 7 bases not matched to a gene. Germline V gene sequence: CDR1 GTSNPN, CDR2 SVGIG (reference sequence). The CDR3 loop is CAWSRQGEGAFF. The CDR3 region has the DNA TGTGCCTGGAGTCGACAGGGCGAGGGAGCTTTCTTT.

V gene TRBV4-2 combines with J gene TRBJ2-7; no clear D gene. V gave up 0 bases and J gave up 1 base, with 4 bases separating them. The germline V gene has CDR1 LGHNA and CDR2 YNFKEQ. There are 13 residues in the CDR3. The CDR3 DNA reads TGTGCCAGCAGCCAAGAGAGGTCCTACGAGCAGTACTTC. This codes for CASSQERSYEQYF.

The chain employs TRBV27 and TRBJ2-3; D perhaps matches TRBD1 (6 bases). CDR1 is MNHEY and CDR2 is SMNVEV in the germline V gene (reference sequence). Trimming removed 11 bases from V and 2 bases from J, with 11 bases in between. The CDR3 runs to 12 residues. CDR3 loop: CASQGYTDTQYF. CDR3 DNA: TGTGCCTCTCAGGGGTACACAGATACGCAGTATTTT.

V is TRBV7-9 and J is TRBJ2-7; 9 bases line up with TRBD2. The CDR3 runs 14 residues. V shed 3 bases, J shed 0 bases, and the junction held 0 bases outside the gene matches. The germline CDR1 and CDR2 sequences are SEHNR and FQNEAQ (reference sequence). CDR3 in DNA: TGTGCCAGCAGCTTTAGCGGGAGCTCCTACGAGCAGTACTTC. It codes for CASSFSGSSYEQYF.

This rearrangement joins TRBV11-3 to TRBJ1-1, with unresolved D. Germline CDR1 is SGHNT and CDR2 is YENEEA. V lost 0 bases, J lost 8 bases, and 7 bases lay in between. The CDR3 contains 12 residues. The CDR3 DNA is TGTGCCAGCAGCTTAGATGGGCAGGAAGCTTTCTTT. Protein sequence: CASSLDGQEAFF.

This rearrangement joins TRBV7-3 to TRBJ2-1, with D maybe TRBD1 (6 bases). This CDR3 is built from 15 residues. Per germline, CDR1 SGHTA and CDR2 FQGTGA. The V gene lost 9 bases and the J gene lost 5 bases, with 20 bases spanning the gap. DNA for the CDR3: TGTGCCAGTACTACTCCGGGACACCCTAACAATGAGCAGTTCTTC. Protein: CASTTPGHPNNEQFF. Using reference TRBV7-3 and TRBJ2-1 for the parts outside the CDR3, the full variable domain is GAGVSQTPSNKVTEKGKYVELRCDPISGHTALYWYRQSLGQGPEFLIYFQGTGAADDSGLPNDRFFAVRPEGSVSTLKIQRTERGDSAVYLCASTTPGHPNNEQFFGPGTRLTVL.

The chain uses TRBV7-2 and TRBJ1-2, with 9 bases that match TRBD1. J was trimmed by 4 bases and V by 5 bases; bases with no gene match: 2. Germline V CDR1 and CDR2: SGHTA, FQGNSA. The CDR3 consists of 13 residues. Here the CDR3 reads CASSTGGFYGYTF. The CDR3 nucleotides read TGTGCCAGCAGCACAGGGGGCTTCTATGGCTACACCTTC.

The chain carries TRBV6-6 and TRBJ2-5, with D hard to call. CDR1 MNHNY and CDR2 SVGAGI come from the germline V gene (reference sequence). There are 11 residues in the CDR3. Between the trimmed V and J ends, which lost 2 bases and 5 bases, there was a span of 3 bases. The CDR3 sequence is CASSYEETQYF. CDR3 coding DNA: TGTGCCAGCAGTTACGAGGAGACCCAGTACTTC.

The rearrangement joins TRBV28 to TRBJ2-7; 9 bases align to TRBD2. Germline CDR1 is MDHEN and CDR2 is SYDVKM. The CDR3 runs 14 residues. V shed 3 bases, J shed 4 bases, and the junction held 4 bases outside the gene matches. The CDR3 region has the DNA TGTGCCAGCAGTTTTAGCGGGAGTCGGTACGAGCAGTACTTC. Translated, it gives CASSFSGSRYEQYF.

V gene TRBV5-8 combines with J gene TRBJ2-3; D perhaps matches TRBD2 (6 bases). V was cut by 7 bases and J by 5 bases, with 26 bases left in between. CDR3 length: 17 amino acids. CDR1 and CDR2 from the germline V gene are SGHTS and YDEGEE. The CDR3 DNA sequence: TGTGCCAGCCCCGATCCCCCGGGACCGGGACTTGGAGATACGCAGTATTTT. As protein: CASPDPPGPGLGDTQYF. The whole variable domain, remainder taken from reference TRBV5-8 and TRBJ2-3, is EAGVTQSPTHLIKTRGQQATLRCSPISGHTSVYWYQQALGLGLQFLLWYDEGEERNRGNFPPRFSGRQFPNYSSELNVNALELEDSALYLCASPDPPGPGLGDTQYFGPGTRLTVL.

The chain is built from TRBV7-3 and TRBJ2-3; TRBD2 agrees at 7 bases. This CDR3 has 16 amino acids. V was pared by 4 bases and J by 4 bases, with 11 bases of the junction left unmatched. Germline V gives CDR1 SGHTA, CDR2 FQGTGA. The CDR3 protein is CASSYRTRSIPDTQYF. DNA of the CDR3: TGTGCCAGCAGCTATAGGACTAGATCAATCCCAGATACGCAGTATTTT.